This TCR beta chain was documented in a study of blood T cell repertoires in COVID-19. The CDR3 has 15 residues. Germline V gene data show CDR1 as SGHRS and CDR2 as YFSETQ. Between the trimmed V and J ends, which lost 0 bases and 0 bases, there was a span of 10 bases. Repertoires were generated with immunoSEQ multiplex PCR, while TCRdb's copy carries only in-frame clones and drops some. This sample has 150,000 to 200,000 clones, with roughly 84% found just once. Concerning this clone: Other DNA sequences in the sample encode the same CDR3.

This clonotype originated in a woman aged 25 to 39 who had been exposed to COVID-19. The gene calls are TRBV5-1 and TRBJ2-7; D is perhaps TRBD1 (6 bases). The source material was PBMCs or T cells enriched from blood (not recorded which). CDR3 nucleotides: TGCGCCAGCAGCTTGGGTGGGGGCGGCTCCTACGAGCAGTACTTC. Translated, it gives CASSLGGGGSYEQYF.